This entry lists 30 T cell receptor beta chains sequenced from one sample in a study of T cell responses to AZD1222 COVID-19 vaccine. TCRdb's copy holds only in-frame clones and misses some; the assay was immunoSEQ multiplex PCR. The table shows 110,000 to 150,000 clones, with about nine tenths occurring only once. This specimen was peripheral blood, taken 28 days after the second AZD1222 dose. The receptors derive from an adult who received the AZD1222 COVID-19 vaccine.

The CDR3 here is CASSPRPGGSYGYTF. In nucleotides, the CDR3 is TGTGCCAGCAGCCCCCGCCCAGGGGGCTCCTATGGCTACACCTTC. The V gene is TRBV13, the J gene TRBJ1-2; 8 positions agree with TRBD1. The germline V gene encodes CDR1 PRHDT and CDR2 FYEKMQ (reference sequence). V was pared by 5 bases and J by 4 bases, with 9 bases of the junction left unmatched. CDR3 length: 15 amino acids.

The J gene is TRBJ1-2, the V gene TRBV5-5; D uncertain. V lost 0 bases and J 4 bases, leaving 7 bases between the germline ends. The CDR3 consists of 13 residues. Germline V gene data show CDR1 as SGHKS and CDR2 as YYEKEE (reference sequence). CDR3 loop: CASSLVHGYGYTF. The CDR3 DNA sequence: TGTGCCAGCAGCTTGGTCCACGGCTATGGCTACACCTTC. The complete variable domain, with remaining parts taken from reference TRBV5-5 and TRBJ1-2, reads DAGVTQSPTHLIKTRGQQVTLRCSPISGHKSVSWYQQVLGQGPQFIFQYYEKEERGRGNFPDRFSARQFPNYSSELNVNALLLGDSALYLCASSLVHGYGYTFGSGTRLTVV.

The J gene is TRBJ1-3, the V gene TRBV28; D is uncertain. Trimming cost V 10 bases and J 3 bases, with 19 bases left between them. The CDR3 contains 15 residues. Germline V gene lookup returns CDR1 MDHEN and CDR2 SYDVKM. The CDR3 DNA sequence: TGTGCCACTACCCCCAACCCTTCCTTTGGAAACACCATATATTTT. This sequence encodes CATTPNPSFGNTIYF.

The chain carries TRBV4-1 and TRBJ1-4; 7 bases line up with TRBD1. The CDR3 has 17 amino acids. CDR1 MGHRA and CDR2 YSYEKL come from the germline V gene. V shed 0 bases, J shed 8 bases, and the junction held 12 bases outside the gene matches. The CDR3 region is CASSQDPFRGKSEKLFF. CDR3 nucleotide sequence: TGCGCCAGCAGCCAAGATCCTTTCAGGGGGAAATCAGAAAAACTGTTTTTT.

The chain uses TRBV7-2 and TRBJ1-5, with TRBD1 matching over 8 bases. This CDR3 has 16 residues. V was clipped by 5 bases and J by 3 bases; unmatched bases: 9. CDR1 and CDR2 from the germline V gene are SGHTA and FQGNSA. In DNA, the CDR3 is TGTGCCAGCAGCCAATGGGACAGGTTCCTCAATCAGCCCCAGCATTTT. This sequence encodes CASSQWDRFLNQPQHF.

CDR3 loop: CASSYSDGANVLTF. The DNA for the CDR3 is TGTGCCAGCAGTTACTCGGATGGGGCCAACGTCCTGACTTTC. The rearrangement links TRBV6-5 to TRBJ2-6; unclear D gene. The CDR3 spans 14 residues. With 0 bases removed from V and 3 bases from J, the gap between germline ends came to 3 bases. Germline V gives CDR1 MNHEY, CDR2 SVGAGI.

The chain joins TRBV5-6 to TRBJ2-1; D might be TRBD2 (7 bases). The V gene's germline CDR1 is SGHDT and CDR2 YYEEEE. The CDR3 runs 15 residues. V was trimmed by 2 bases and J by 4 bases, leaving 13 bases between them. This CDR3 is CASSFWGGSYNEQFF. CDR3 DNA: TGTGCCAGCAGCTTTTGGGGGGGCAGTTACAATGAGCAGTTCTTC. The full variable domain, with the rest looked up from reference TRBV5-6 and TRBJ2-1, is DAGVTQSPTHLIKTRGQQVTLRCSPKSGHDTVSWYQQALGQGPQFIFQYYEEEERQRGNFPDRFSGHQFPNYSSELNVNALLLGDSALYLCASSFWGGSYNEQFFGPGTRLTVL.

This CDR3 is CATRGSSTDTQYF. CDR3 sequence (DNA): TGTGCCACCAGGGGGAGCAGCACAGATACGCAGTATTTT. This chain uses TRBV24-1 with TRBJ2-3; perhaps TRBD2 as D (5 bases). The CDR3 has 13 amino acids. Germline V gives CDR1 KGHDR, CDR2 SFDVKD. Trimming removed 7 bases at V and 0 bases at J, with 7 bases between.

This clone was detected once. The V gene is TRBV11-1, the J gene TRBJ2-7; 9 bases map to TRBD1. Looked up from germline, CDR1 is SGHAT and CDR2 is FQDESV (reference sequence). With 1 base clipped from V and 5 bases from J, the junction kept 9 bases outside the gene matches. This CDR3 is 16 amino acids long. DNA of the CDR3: TGTGCCAGCAGCTTAGTTCGGACAGGGGTGCTCCACGAGCAGTACTTC. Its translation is CASSLVRTGVLHEQYF.

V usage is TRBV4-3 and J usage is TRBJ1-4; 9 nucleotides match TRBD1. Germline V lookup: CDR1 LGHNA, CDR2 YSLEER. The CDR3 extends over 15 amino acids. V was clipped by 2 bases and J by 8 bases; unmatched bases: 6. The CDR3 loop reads CASSQQQGAAEKLFF. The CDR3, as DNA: TGCGCCAGCAGCCAACAACAGGGGGCGGCGGAAAAACTGTTTTTT.

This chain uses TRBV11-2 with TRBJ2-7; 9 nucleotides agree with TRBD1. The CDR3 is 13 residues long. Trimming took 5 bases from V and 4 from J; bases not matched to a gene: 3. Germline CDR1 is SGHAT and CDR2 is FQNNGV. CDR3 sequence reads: CASSNDRGYEQYF. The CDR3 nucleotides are TGTGCCAGCAGCAACGACAGGGGGTACGAGCAGTACTTC.

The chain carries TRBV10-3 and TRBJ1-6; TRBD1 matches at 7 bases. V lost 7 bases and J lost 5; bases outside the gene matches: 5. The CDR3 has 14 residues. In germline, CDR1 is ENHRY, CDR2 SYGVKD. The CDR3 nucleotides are TGTGCCATCAATGCAGGGGGGAATAATTCACCCCTCCACTTT. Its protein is CAINAGGNNSPLHF.

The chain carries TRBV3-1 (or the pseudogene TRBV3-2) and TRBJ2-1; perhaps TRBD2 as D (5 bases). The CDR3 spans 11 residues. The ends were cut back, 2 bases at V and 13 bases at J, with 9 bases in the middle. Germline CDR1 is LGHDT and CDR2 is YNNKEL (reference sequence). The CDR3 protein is CASSQPGSQFF. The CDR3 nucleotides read TGTGCCAGCAGCCAACCGGGGTCACAGTTCTTC.

This chain's CDR3 is CASSPGPSQREKLFF. The CDR3 DNA reads as TGTGCCAGCAGCCCAGGGCCGAGTCAACGGGAAAAACTGTTTTTT. The chain is built from TRBV7-9 and TRBJ1-4; possibly TRBD1 for D (5 bases). Germline V gene lookup returns CDR1 SEHNR and CDR2 FQNEAQ (reference sequence). Trimming cost V 5 bases and J 8 bases, with 18 bases left between them. The CDR3 has 15 amino acids.

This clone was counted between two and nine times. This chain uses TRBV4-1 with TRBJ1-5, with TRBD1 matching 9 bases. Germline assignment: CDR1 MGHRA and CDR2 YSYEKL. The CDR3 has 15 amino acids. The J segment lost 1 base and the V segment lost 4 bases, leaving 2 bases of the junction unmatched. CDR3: CASSLDRGSNQPQHF. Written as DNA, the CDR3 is TGCGCCAGCAGCCTGGACAGGGGAAGCAATCAGCCCCAGCATTTT.

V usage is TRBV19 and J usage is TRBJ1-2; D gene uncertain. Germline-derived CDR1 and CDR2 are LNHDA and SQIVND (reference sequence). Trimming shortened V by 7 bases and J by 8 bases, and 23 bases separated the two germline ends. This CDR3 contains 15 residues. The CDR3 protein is CASTETPPHRGGYTF. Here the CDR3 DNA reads TGTGCCAGTACCGAAACACCACCTCATCGGGGAGGCTACACCTTC.

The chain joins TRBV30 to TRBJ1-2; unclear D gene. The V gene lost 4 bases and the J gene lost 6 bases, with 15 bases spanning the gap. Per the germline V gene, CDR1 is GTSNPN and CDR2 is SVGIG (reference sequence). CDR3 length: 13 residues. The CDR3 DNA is TGTGCCTGGATCTCGCATCTAGGCGATGGCTACACCTTC. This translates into CAWISHLGDGYTF.

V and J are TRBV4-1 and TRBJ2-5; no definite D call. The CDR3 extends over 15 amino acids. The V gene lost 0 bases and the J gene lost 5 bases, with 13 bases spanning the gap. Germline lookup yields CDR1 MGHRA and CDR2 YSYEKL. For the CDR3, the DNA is TGCGCCAGCAGCCAAGAAGACCAAACGGTCGAGACCCAGTACTTC. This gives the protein CASSQEDQTVETQYF.

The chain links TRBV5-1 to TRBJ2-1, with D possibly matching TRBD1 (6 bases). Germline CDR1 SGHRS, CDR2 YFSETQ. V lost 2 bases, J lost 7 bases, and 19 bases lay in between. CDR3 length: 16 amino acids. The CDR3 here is CASSLAQTGPGNEQFF. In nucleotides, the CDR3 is TGCGCCAGCAGCTTAGCCCAGACAGGTCCGGGAAATGAGCAGTTCTTC. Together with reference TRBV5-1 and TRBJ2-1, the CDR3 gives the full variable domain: KAGVTQTPRYLIKTRGQQVTLSCSPISGHRSVSWYQQTPGQGLQFLFEYFSETQRNKGNFPGRFSGRQFSNSRSEMNVSTLELGDSALYLCASSLAQTGPGNEQFFGPGTRLTVL.

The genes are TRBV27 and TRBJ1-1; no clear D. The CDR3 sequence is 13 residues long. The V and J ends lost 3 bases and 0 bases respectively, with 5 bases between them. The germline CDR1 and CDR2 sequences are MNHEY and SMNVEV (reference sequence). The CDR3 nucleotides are TGTGCCAGCAGTTTTAGATTGAACACTGAAGCTTTCTTT. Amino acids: CASSFRLNTEAFF.

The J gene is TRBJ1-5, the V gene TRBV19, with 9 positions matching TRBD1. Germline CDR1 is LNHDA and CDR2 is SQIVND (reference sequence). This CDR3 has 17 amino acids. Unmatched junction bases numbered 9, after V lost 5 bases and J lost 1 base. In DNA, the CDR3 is TGTGCCAGTAGTGTCGGGACAGGGAAGAGAAGCAATCAGCCCCAGCATTTT. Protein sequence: CASSVGTGKRSNQPQHF.

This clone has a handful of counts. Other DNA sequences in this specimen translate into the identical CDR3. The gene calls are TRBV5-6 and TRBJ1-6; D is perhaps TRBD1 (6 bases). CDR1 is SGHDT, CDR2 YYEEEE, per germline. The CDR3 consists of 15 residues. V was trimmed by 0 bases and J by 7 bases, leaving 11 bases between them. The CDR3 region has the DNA TGTGCCAGCAGCTTGGGCAGGGGCCAAAATTCACCCCTCCACTTT. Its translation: CASSLGRGQNSPLHF.

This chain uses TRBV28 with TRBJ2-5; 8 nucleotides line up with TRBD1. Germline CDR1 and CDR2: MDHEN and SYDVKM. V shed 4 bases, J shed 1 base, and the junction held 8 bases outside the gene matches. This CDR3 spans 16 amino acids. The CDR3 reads CASSYDGQGTQETQYF. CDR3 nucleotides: TGTGCCAGCAGTTACGATGGACAGGGCACCCAAGAGACCCAGTACTTC.

The CDR3 sequence: CACKGLAGANTQYF. The CDR3 bases are TGTGCCTGCAAGGGACTAGCGGGTGCAAATACGCAGTATTTT. This chain joins TRBV30 and TRBJ2-3; 12 bases line up with TRBD2. CDR3 length equals 14 residues. After removal of 6 bases from V and 7 bases from J, the junction contained 8 bases not matched to a gene. The germline V gene has CDR1 GTSNPN and CDR2 SVGIG (reference sequence).

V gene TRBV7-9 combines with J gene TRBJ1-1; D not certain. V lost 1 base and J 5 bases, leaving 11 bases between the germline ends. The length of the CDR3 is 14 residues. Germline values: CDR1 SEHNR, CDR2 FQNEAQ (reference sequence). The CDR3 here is CASSLDGYWTEAFF. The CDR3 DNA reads TGTGCCAGCAGCTTAGACGGGTATTGGACTGAAGCTTTCTTT.

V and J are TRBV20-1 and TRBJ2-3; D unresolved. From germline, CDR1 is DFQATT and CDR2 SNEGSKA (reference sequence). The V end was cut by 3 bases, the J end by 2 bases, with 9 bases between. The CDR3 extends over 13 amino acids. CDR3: CSASWEPTDTQYF. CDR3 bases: TGCAGTGCTAGTTGGGAACCCACAGATACGCAGTATTTT.

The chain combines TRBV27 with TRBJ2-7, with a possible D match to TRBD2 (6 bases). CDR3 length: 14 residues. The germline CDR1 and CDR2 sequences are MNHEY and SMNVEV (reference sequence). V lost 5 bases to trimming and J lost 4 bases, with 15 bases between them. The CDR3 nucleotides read TGTGCCAGCAGTGGTTACGGGGGAAAGTACGAGCAGTACTTC. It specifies CASSGYGGKYEQYF.

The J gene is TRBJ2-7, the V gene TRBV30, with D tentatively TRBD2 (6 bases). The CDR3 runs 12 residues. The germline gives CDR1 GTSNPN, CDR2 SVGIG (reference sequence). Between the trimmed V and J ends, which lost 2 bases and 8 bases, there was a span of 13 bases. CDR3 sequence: CAWSLGLAKQYF. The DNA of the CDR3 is TGTGCCTGGAGTTTGGGCCTAGCGAAGCAGTACTTC.

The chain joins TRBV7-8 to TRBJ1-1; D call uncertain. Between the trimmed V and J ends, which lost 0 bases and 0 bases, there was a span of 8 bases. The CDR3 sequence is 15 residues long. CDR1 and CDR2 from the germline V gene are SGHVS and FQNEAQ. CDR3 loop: CASSLAPGMNTEAFF. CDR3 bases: TGTGCCAGCAGCTTAGCACCAGGCATGAACACTGAAGCTTTCTTT.

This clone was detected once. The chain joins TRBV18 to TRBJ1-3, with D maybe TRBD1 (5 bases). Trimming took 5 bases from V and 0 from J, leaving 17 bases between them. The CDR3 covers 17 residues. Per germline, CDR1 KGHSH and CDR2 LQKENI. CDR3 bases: TGTGCCAGCTCATCGACGTCTCAGGGCCCCTCTGGAAACACCATATATTTT. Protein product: CASSSTSQGPSGNTIYF. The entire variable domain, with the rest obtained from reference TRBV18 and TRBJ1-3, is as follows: NAGVMQNPRHLVRRRGQEARLRCSPMKGHSHVYWYRQLPEEGLKFMVYLQKENIIDESGMPKERFSAEFPKEGPSILRIQQVVRGDSAAYFCASSSTSQGPSGNTIYFGEGSWLTVV.